This T cell receptor (beta chain) was sequenced for a study of monozygotic twins with cystic fibrosis. In germline, CDR1 is SGHRS, CDR2 YFSETQ. V was pared by 4 bases and J by 4 bases, with 14 bases between. The length of the CDR3 is 14 residues. Points on this clone: Its antigen is still unknown.

Sequenced by immunoSEQ multiplex PCR; TCRdb stores in-frame clones only, minus some. The data show almost 20,000 clones, less than 95% seen once. Overall study results and limits: Unrelated CF individuals shared fewer identical clonotypes than monozygotic CF twins. J usage was most co-twin-similar in 8 of 16 pairs, V in 13.

This sequence joins TRBV5-1 and TRBJ1-2, with D perhaps matching TRBD1 (5 bases). The sample was blood. This receptor was obtained from a girl aged 2-10 years with cystic fibrosis. CDR3 bases: TGCGCCAGCAGCCCTGGGGCAGGGACCTATGGCTACACCTTC. This translates into CASSPGAGTYGYTF.